Following are 14 T cell receptor beta chains from one sample sequenced in a study of blood T cell repertoires in COVID-19. The assay was immunoSEQ multiplex PCR, and TCRdb's table has in-frame clones only and misses some. The data hold approximately 140,000 clones, with roughly 86% observed a single time. Sequencing was done on a sample of PBMCs or T cells enriched from blood (not recorded which). The receptors shown here come from a woman aged 50 to 60 with acute COVID-19.

This clone was counted a few times. The chain combines TRBV11-2 with TRBJ2-3, with 8 bases identical to TRBD2. CDR1 is SGHAT, CDR2 FQNNGV, per germline. This CDR3 comprises 14 residues. The V segment lost 3 bases and the J segment 6 bases; nucleotides outside the gene matches: 5. This CDR3 reads CASSLGSGMDTQYF. The CDR3 bases are TGTGCCAGCAGCTTGGGTAGCGGGATGGATACGCAGTATTTT.

This clone was detected a few times. This rearrangement joins TRBV10-1 to TRBJ2-7; TRBD2 is a possible D gene (5 bases). V lost 5 bases and J lost 7, with 15 bases in between. CDR3 length: 13 residues. CDR1 and CDR2 (germline): WNHNN, SYGVQD (reference sequence). CDR3 sequence: CASSQGSPGEQYF. The DNA of the CDR3 is TGCGCCAGCAGTCAAGGTTCTCCGGGGGAGCAGTACTTC.

The sample holds a few counts of this clone. This chain uses TRBV19 with TRBJ1-2, with 8 nucleotides matching TRBD1. V shed 6 bases, J shed 6 bases, and the junction held 6 bases outside the gene matches. This CDR3 has 13 amino acids. The V gene's germline CDR1 is LNHDA and CDR2 SQIVND (reference sequence). The CDR3 reads CASRGTGLDGYTF. CDR3 DNA sequence: TGTGCCAGTAGAGGGACAGGTTTGGATGGCTACACCTTC.

The CDR3 DNA follows: TGTGCCAGCAAGGCTAGCGGGAGGAGGGTTAGTGGGGAGCAGTTCTTC. Protein: CASKASGRRVSGEQFF. This chain joins TRBV2 and TRBJ2-1; the match to TRBD2 covers 11 bases. This CDR3 comprises 16 residues. With V trimmed by 7 bases and J by 10 bases, 15 bases remained unmatched. CDR1 is SNHLY and CDR2 is FYNNEI in the germline V gene. The complete variable domain, with remaining parts taken from reference TRBV2 and TRBJ2-1, reads EPEVTQTPSHQVTQMGQEVILRCVPISNHLYFYWYRQILGQKVEFLVSFYNNEISEKSEIFDDQFSVERPDGSNFTLKIRSTKLEDSAMYFCASKASGRRVSGEQFFGPGTRLTVL.

This chain connects TRBV12-3 or TRBV12-4 to TRBJ1-5; D unresolved. There are 13 residues in the CDR3. V lost 7 bases to trimming and J lost 5 bases, with 12 bases between them. Here the CDR3 DNA reads TGTGCCAGCACCCTTAGGGAGGATCAGCCCCAGCATTTT. It encodes CASTLREDQPQHF.

The V call is TRBV9, the J call TRBJ1-2; D possibly corresponds to TRBD1 (6 bases). Trimming left V 4 bases short and J 4 bases short, with 17 bases between. CDR3 length: 15 amino acids. Germline assignment: CDR1 SGDLS and CDR2 YYNGEE. CDR3 coding DNA: TGTGCCAGCAGCCCCTCCGGGACACCAACCTATGGCTACACCTTC. Amino acid sequence: CASSPSGTPTYGYTF.

V and J are TRBV12-3 or TRBV12-4 and TRBJ2-1, with a possible D match to TRBD1 (5 bases). V was trimmed by 3 bases and J by 10 bases, leaving 13 bases between them. This CDR3 spans 13 amino acids. The CDR3 nucleotides are TGTGCCAGCAGTTTCCTCACAGGTGGGGAGCAGTTCTTC. Translation gives CASSFLTGGEQFF.

The chain links TRBV4-1 to TRBJ2-1, with D maybe TRBD2 (5 bases). Trimming stripped 0 bases from V and 2 bases from J, with 11 bases between. The CDR3 has 16 amino acids. Germline V lookup: CDR1 MGHRA, CDR2 YSYEKL. The CDR3 coding sequence is TGCGCCAGCAGCCAAGATCGGGGTTCGACCTACAATGAGCAGTTCTTC. Its protein product is CASSQDRGSTYNEQFF.

The rearrangement joins TRBV19 to TRBJ2-3; D gene uncertain. CDR1 and CDR2 from the germline V gene are LNHDA and SQIVND (reference sequence). This CDR3 is built from 14 residues. V shed 4 bases and J shed 4 bases, with 12 bases lying between them. Here the CDR3 DNA reads TGTGCCAGTAGTACGCAGGTAGGCGCAGATACGCAGTATTTT. This codes for CASSTQVGADTQYF.

A note on this clone: Germline is not matched at one junction end, which may reflect a read error. The CDR3 loop is CASSLGQGAPYF. In nucleotides, the CDR3 is TGTGCCAGTAGCCTGGGACAGGGCGCCCCATACTTT. V is TRBV19 and J is TRBJ1-1, with 9 nucleotides matching TRBD1. The CDR3 totals 12 residues. The V gene's germline CDR1 is LNHDA and CDR2 SQIVND (reference sequence).

This clone appeared once. The rearrangement links TRBV19 to TRBJ2-1; TRBD2 might be the D (5 bases). This CDR3 has 13 residues. Germline CDR1 is LNHDA and CDR2 is SQIVND (reference sequence). Trimming removed 7 bases from V and 3 bases from J, with 10 bases in between. CDR3 protein: CASTPTSYNEQFF. CDR3 nucleotide sequence: TGTGCCAGTACCCCAACTAGCTACAATGAGCAGTTCTTC.

This clone was detected only a few times. This chain uses TRBV21-1 with TRBJ1-1. TRBV21-1 is a pseudogene. The CDR3 runs to 16 residues. The CDR3 nucleotides are TGTGCCAGCAGCAAAGGCTTACGTGAGGGTCGGACTGAAGCTTTCTTT. Protein sequence: CASSKGLREGRTEAFF.

The chain carries TRBV20-1 and TRBJ1-1; 7 bases map to TRBD1. V lost 5 bases, J lost 7 bases, and 4 bases stayed unmatched. The length of the CDR3 is 11 residues. CDR1 and CDR2 from the germline V gene are DFQATT and SNEGSKA (reference sequence). Here the CDR3 reads CSAWDSLEAFF. In nucleotides, the CDR3 is TGCAGTGCTTGGGACAGCCTTGAAGCTTTCTTT.

This chain joins TRBV9 and TRBJ2-1; D is perhaps TRBD2 (5 bases). CDR1 and CDR2 (germline): SGDLS, YYNGEE. This CDR3 is built from 19 residues. V shed 2 bases and J shed 0 bases, with 21 bases lying between them. The CDR3 region is CASSVGWKRQSDSYNEQFF. DNA of the CDR3: TGTGCCAGCAGCGTTGGGTGGAAGCGGCAGAGTGACTCCTACAATGAGCAGTTCTTC.